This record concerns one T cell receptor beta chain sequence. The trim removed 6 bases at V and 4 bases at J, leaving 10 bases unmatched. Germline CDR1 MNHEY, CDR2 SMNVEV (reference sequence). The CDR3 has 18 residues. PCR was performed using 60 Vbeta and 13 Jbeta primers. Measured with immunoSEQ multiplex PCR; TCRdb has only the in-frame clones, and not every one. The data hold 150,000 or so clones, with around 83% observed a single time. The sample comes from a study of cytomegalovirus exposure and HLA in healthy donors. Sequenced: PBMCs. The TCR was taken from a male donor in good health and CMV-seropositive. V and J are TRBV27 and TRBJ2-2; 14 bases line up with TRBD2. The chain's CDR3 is CASSLLRLAGGRTGELFF. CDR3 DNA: TGTGCCAGCAGCTTACTCAGACTAGCGGGGGGGCGCACCGGGGAGCTGTTTTTT.